These 10 T cell receptor beta chains share one sample of origin, sequenced in a study of cytomegalovirus exposure and HLA in healthy donors. Measured with immunoSEQ multiplex PCR; TCRdb has only the in-frame clones, and not every one. The sample has about 82,000 clones; just under 95% are singletons. Specimen: PBMCs. These TCRs come from a young man in good health and CMV-seronegative.

The chain uses TRBV5-4 and TRBJ2-2; a possible D gene is TRBD2 (5 bases). The CDR3 length is 15 residues. V was clipped by 0 bases and J by 0 bases, with 6 bases between them. Germline CDR1 SGHNT, CDR2 YYREEE (reference sequence). The CDR3 spells CASSLARANTGELFF. CDR3 nucleotide sequence: TGTGCCAGCAGCTTGGCGAGGGCGAACACCGGGGAGCTGTTTTTT.

This chain links TRBV28 with TRBJ2-7; TRBD1 matches at 9 bases. There are 15 residues in the CDR3. Germline CDR1 and CDR2: MDHEN and SYDVKM. J lost 5 bases, V lost 8 bases, and 13 bases had no gene match. CDR3 protein: CASRLQGAPSHEQYF. The CDR3 bases are TGTGCCAGCCGTCTACAGGGGGCACCGTCCCACGAGCAGTACTTC.

V and J are TRBV19 and TRBJ1-2, with 7 nucleotides matching TRBD1. Unmatched junction bases numbered 5, after V lost 7 bases and J lost 0 bases. CDR1 and CDR2 (germline): LNHDA, SQIVND (reference sequence). The CDR3 is 14 residues long. CDR3 amino acids: CASTRQGSNYGYTF. CDR3 coding DNA: TGTGCCAGTACGAGACAGGGATCTAACTATGGCTACACCTTC.

The chain has TRBV6-4 and TRBJ2-6; D not certain. The CDR3 is made up of 15 amino acids. V lost 5 bases to trimming and J lost 0 bases, with 8 bases between them. CDR1 MRHNA and CDR2 SNTAGT come from the germline V gene. The CDR3 reads CASSPTASGANVLTF. The CDR3 bases are TGTGCCAGCAGTCCTACAGCCTCTGGGGCCAACGTCCTGACTTTC.

The V and J genes are TRBV19 and TRBJ2-1, with a possible D match to TRBD2 (6 bases). Germline V CDR1 and CDR2: LNHDA, SQIVND (reference sequence). V was clipped by 1 base and J by 0 bases, with 7 bases between them. The length of the CDR3 is 15 residues. CDR3 bases: TGTGCCAGTAGTATAGCGGGAGACTCCTACAATGAGCAGTTCTTC. Translating gives CASSIAGDSYNEQFF.

The chain uses TRBV6-6 and TRBJ1-2; 9 bases fit TRBD1. The germline V gene has CDR1 MNHNY and CDR2 SVGAGI (reference sequence). The CDR3 has 16 amino acids. The V gene end was trimmed by 0 bases and the J gene end by 5 bases; junction bases not matched to a gene: 7. CDR3 loop: CASSYSSLGQGYGYTF. The CDR3 region has the DNA TGTGCCAGCAGTTACTCGAGTCTAGGACAGGGGTATGGCTACACCTTC.

The gene calls are TRBV5-1 and TRBJ2-3; possible D gene TRBD2, 5 bases. Trimming took off 5 bases at V and 2 bases at J, with 24 bases between the two ends. The CDR3 spans 18 residues. Germline V gene lookup returns CDR1 SGHRS and CDR2 YFSETQ. The CDR3 sequence is CASRNTEKDSLFTDTQYF. DNA of the CDR3: TGCGCCAGCAGAAACACGGAGAAGGACTCCCTGTTCACAGATACGCAGTATTTT.

The J gene is TRBJ1-6, the V gene TRBV18, with 8 bases lining up with TRBD1. CDR3 length: 15 residues. With V trimmed by 4 bases and J by 7 bases, 6 bases remained unmatched. Germline values: CDR1 KGHSH, CDR2 LQKENI. The DNA for the CDR3 is TGTGCCAGCTCACAAGGACAGGGAGACAATTCACCCCTCCACTTT. Its translation is CASSQGQGDNSPLHF.

This rearrangement joins TRBV2 to TRBJ1-1; D is perhaps TRBD1 (5 bases). Looked up from germline, CDR1 is SNHLY and CDR2 is FYNNEI. Trimming took 4 bases from V and 4 from J, leaving 13 bases between them. CDR3 length: 14 amino acids. The CDR3 reads CASSGFRGGTEAFF. The DNA for the CDR3 is TGTGCCAGCAGTGGGTTCCGGGGGGGCACTGAAGCTTTCTTT.

This chain connects TRBV5-8 to TRBJ2-1; 7 nucleotides line up with TRBD1. V dropped 4 bases and J dropped 1; count of bases not matched to a gene: 5. Germline V gene lookup returns CDR1 SGHTS and CDR2 YDEGEE. The CDR3 loop spans 15 amino acids. The DNA of the CDR3 is TGTGCCAGCAGCGTACAGGGGTTTTCCTACAATGAGCAGTTCTTC. Protein product: CASSVQGFSYNEQFF.